This T cell receptor (beta chain) was observed in a study of cytomegalovirus exposure and HLA in healthy donors listed by TCRdb under 2017. General notes on the study: According to a later analysis, the 100 to 150 validation repertoires were produced on the same platform as the approximately 600 repertoires of the first cohort. The study aimed to test whether signatures of past pathogen exposure could be identified by cataloging public T cell receptors. In addition to the first cohort of roughly 700 subjects, a separate validation cohort of 130 or so different subjects was used. To predict cytomegalovirus infection status, the study combined high-throughput TCR immunosequencing, statistical association of individual TCRs with disease status, and machine learning.

Library construction relied on the immunoSEQ multiplex PCR assay. Regarding the original processing steps: A statistical classification framework was developed to diagnose cytomegalovirus status using the catalog of TCR beta chain sequences. The immuneACCESS repertoire file appears here via TCRdb, limited to in-frame rearrangements. These files lack a portion of the clones; in checked studies, under half of the deficit traces to unresolved V genes, and the cause of the others is not known. The V and J calls and the clone size are those of that table, but D and trimming were determined from the DNA. In this sample the table shows roughly 68,000 clones, 80% to 90% of which occur a single time. Roughly 1.8% of the sample is in the top ten clones. Based on the germline V gene, the CDR1 and CDR2 sequences are SGDLS and YYNGEE. V is cut back by 0 bases and J by 4 bases, with 0 bases in the junction unmatched. CDR3 length: 14 amino acids, cysteine to phenylalanine. Of the read, only the CDR3 DNA is kept; its 42 bases are in frame from base 1.

Paper-wide results and their limitations: A few of the identified cytomegalovirus-associated TCR beta chains were confirmed in vitro to be specific for cytomegalovirus antigens. According to the authors, the approach could potentially be generalized to other disease states and immunological phenotypes. The classifier was reported to diagnose cytomegalovirus status with high specificity and sensitivity in both the original and validation cohorts. A later analysis found that TCRs clustered in the first cohort also tended to co-occur in the 120 validation repertoires, with 94% of cluster scores above 0. In the study, around 150 TCR beta chains were listed as associated with cytomegalovirus. The validation cohort had no HLA typing available for a later analysis, so co-occurrence within that cohort was assessed over all 120 or so repertoires. While some public TCRs were present in many individuals, most TCR sequences turned up only very rarely across donors.

The donors belonged to the validation cohort of over a hundred subjects, which was separate from the 666-subject first cohort. This clone was seen only once. Its cognate antigen has yet to be identified. Base qualities are not provided; no much larger clone lies one nucleotide away. The receptor chain draws on TRBV9 and TRBJ1-5, and 8 bases in between align with TRBD1. The sequence came from a woman aged 18-35 years in good health and CMV-seronegative. Sequenced sample: PBMCs. DNA sequence: TGTGCCAGCAGCGTAGGACAGGGGAATCAGCCCCAGCATTTT. This gives the protein CASSVGQGNQPQHF.